Following are 25 T cell receptor beta chains from one sample sequenced in a study of cytomegalovirus exposure and HLA in healthy donors. Use of 60 Vbeta and 13 Jbeta primers characterized the PCR. Profiling relied on immunoSEQ multiplex PCR, and the TCRdb table lists in-frame clones only, not all of them. The data show about 120,000 clones, roughly three fifths seen once. The specimen was PBMCs. These receptors all stem from a woman aged 40 to 50 in good health and CMV-seropositive.

This clone was recorded only once. The rearrangement uses TRBV19 and TRBJ2-2; TRBD1 is a possible D gene (6 bases). This CDR3 comprises 15 residues. From germline, CDR1 is LNHDA and CDR2 SQIVND (reference sequence). The germline V and J ends were trimmed by 3 bases and 6 bases, with 14 bases remaining between them. The CDR3 protein is CASSISQGNSGELFF. CDR3 nucleotides: TGTGCCAGTAGTATTTCCCAGGGGAATTCCGGGGAGCTGTTTTTT.

This clone has a handful of counts. The chain links TRBV19 to TRBJ1-1; 8 nucleotides align to TRBD1. From germline, CDR1 is LNHDA and CDR2 SQIVND (reference sequence). The ends lost 4 bases at V and 8 bases at J; junction bases unmatched: 15. This CDR3 has 16 amino acids. The DNA of the CDR3 is TGTGCCAGTAGTAGAAGACAGGGGCCGTTTAATGAGGAAGCTTTCTTT. Translation gives CASSRRQGPFNEEAFF. The complete variable domain, with remaining parts taken from reference TRBV19 and TRBJ1-1, reads DGGITQSPKYLFRKEGQNVTLSCEQNLNHDAMYWYRQDPGQGLRLIYYSQIVNDFQKGDIAEGYSVSREKKESFPLTVTSAQKNPTAFYLCASSRRQGPFNEEAFFGQGTRLTVV.

This clone was picked up a small number of times. This rearrangement joins TRBV4-3 to TRBJ1-1; D may be TRBD1 (6 bases). Germline V gives CDR1 LGHNA, CDR2 YSLEER. Trimming cost V 4 bases and J 4 bases, with 10 bases left between them. CDR3 length: 13 residues. The CDR3 sequence is CASSRTGFTEAFF. CDR3 DNA: TGCGCCAGCAGCCGAACAGGGTTCACTGAAGCTTTCTTT.

The chain carries TRBV4-2 and TRBJ1-1; D is uncertain. The CDR3 sequence is 15 residues long. Germline-derived CDR1 and CDR2 are LGHNA and YNFKEQ. V lost 0 bases and J 2 bases, leaving 10 bases between the germline ends. CDR3 region: CASSQDSQRNTEAFF. The CDR3 DNA sequence: TGTGCCAGCAGCCAAGATAGCCAGAGAAACACTGAAGCTTTCTTT.

This clone came up a few times. V and J are TRBV7-7 and TRBJ2-2; D gene unclear. Germline CDR1 is SSHAT and CDR2 is FNYEAQ (reference sequence). This CDR3 is 13 amino acids long. V was cut by 2 bases and J by 2 bases, with 3 bases left in between. The CDR3, as DNA: TGTGCCAGCAGCTTAACTAACACCGGGGAGCTGTTTTTT. Translated: CASSLTNTGELFF.

The J gene is TRBJ2-2, the V gene TRBV4-3; D may be TRBD2 (6 bases). Trimming shortened V by 0 bases and J by 2 bases, and 10 bases separated the two germline ends. The CDR3 is 16 residues long. Germline CDR1 LGHNA, CDR2 YSLEER. CDR3 nucleotide sequence: TGCGCCAGCAGCCAAGATCGGGGAGGAAACACCGGGGAGCTGTTTTTT. Protein sequence: CASSQDRGGNTGELFF.

The chain recombines TRBV2 with TRBJ2-6; the D gene is possibly TRBD1 (6 bases). The CDR3 covers 15 residues. Germline loops: CDR1 SNHLY, CDR2 FYNNEI. V was cut by 7 bases and J by 1 base, with 11 bases left in between. CDR3 region: CASTIQGSGANVLTF. The CDR3 DNA reads as TGTGCCAGCACCATCCAGGGGTCTGGGGCCAACGTCCTGACTTTC.

CDR3 in DNA: TGTGCCAGCTCAGGCGGGACTAGCGGGTACAATGAGCAGTTCTTC. It codes for CASSGGTSGYNEQFF. This rearrangement joins TRBV18 to TRBJ2-1, with 12 bases matching TRBD2. The V and J ends lost 5 bases and 4 bases, in that order; junction bases with no gene match: 3. Germline V CDR1 and CDR2: KGHSH, LQKENI. The CDR3 extends over 15 amino acids.

V gene TRBV6-6 combines with J gene TRBJ2-7; D perhaps matches TRBD1 (5 bases). V dropped 8 bases and J dropped 6 bases, with 11 bases sitting between them. CDR3 size: 11 residues. Per germline, CDR1 MNHNY and CDR2 SVGAGI (reference sequence). The CDR3 bases are TGTGCCAGCGGAAGGGGCGCCGAGCAGTACTTC. It is translated as CASGRGAEQYF.

V usage is TRBV29-1 and J usage is TRBJ2-1; 14 bases line up with TRBD2. Germline V CDR1 and CDR2: SQVTM, ANQGSEA. The CDR3 runs 16 residues. Trimming took 6 bases from V and 4 from J; bases not matched to a gene: 8. This CDR3 is CSVTPGLAGEYNEQFF. As DNA, the CDR3 is TGCAGCGTCACACCGGGACTAGCGGGAGAGTACAATGAGCAGTTCTTC.

The chain combines TRBV25-1 with TRBJ2-7; TRBD1 is a possible D gene (6 bases). The germline gives CDR1 MGHDK, CDR2 SYGVNS. V was clipped by 1 base and J by 3 bases, with 13 bases between them. There are 15 residues in the CDR3. The CDR3 protein is CASSEFGTQNYEQYF. In DNA form, the CDR3 reads TGTGCCAGCAGTGAATTCGGGACACAAAACTACGAGCAGTACTTC.

CDR3 protein: CAWAPGLAAHEQYF. In DNA, the CDR3 is TGTGCCTGGGCGCCGGGACTAGCAGCCCACGAGCAGTACTTC. This sequence joins TRBV30 and TRBJ2-7; 9 bases line up with TRBD2. Per the germline V gene, CDR1 is GTSNPN and CDR2 is SVGIG (reference sequence). The CDR3 loop spans 14 amino acids. With 5 bases clipped from V and 5 bases from J, the junction kept 10 bases outside the gene matches.

The CDR3 DNA sequence: TGTGCCAGCAGCGTCCTAGCGGGAGAAATCGGGGAGCTGTTTTTT. The encoded protein is CASSVLAGEIGELFF. The chain recombines TRBV7-9 with TRBJ2-2; 10 bases agree with TRBD2. Germline trimming cut 5 bases from V and 7 bases from J; bases unmatched to any gene: 7. The CDR3 extends over 15 amino acids. The germline V gene has CDR1 SEHNR and CDR2 FQNEAQ (reference sequence).

The rearrangement uses TRBV5-5 and TRBJ2-1, with 8 bases identical to TRBD1. CDR1 is SGHKS, CDR2 YYEKEE, per germline (reference sequence). There are 14 residues in the CDR3. V shed 4 bases and J 3 bases; nucleotides not matched to a gene: 3. The CDR3 region has the DNA TGTGCCAGCAGCAACGGACAGGGCTACAATGAGCAGTTCTTC. As protein: CASSNGQGYNEQFF.

V usage is TRBV7-2 and J usage is TRBJ2-7; 8 positions match TRBD2. Germline CDR1 reads SGHTA; CDR2 reads FQGNSA. Germline trimming cut 5 bases from V and 7 bases from J; bases unmatched to any gene: 22. This CDR3 spans 18 amino acids. CDR3 coding DNA: TGTGCCAGCAGCCAAATGAAAGAGTGGACTAGCAGTTTTGATGAGCAGTACTTC. It is translated as CASSQMKEWTSSFDEQYF.

This chain joins TRBV9 and TRBJ2-7; TRBD2 matches 7 bases. The CDR3 is 14 residues long. Trimming at V came to 4 bases and at J to 5 bases, leaving 9 bases not matched to a gene. Germline CDR1 reads SGDLS; CDR2 reads YYNGEE. The CDR3 loop is CASSTGGLVDEQYF. The CDR3 region has the DNA TGTGCCAGCAGCACCGGGGGGTTGGTGGACGAGCAGTACTTC.

In DNA, the CDR3 is TGTGCCAGCAGCTTCCTAGCTGGTGGGGCCAACGTCCTGACTTTC. Translating it yields CASSFLAGGANVLTF. V is TRBV7-2 and J is TRBJ2-6, with D perhaps matching TRBD2 (5 bases). With 3 bases removed from V and 3 bases from J, the gap between germline ends came to 9 bases. The CDR3 is 15 amino acids. CDR1 is SGHTA and CDR2 is FQGNSA in the germline V gene.

Details on this clone: One end of the junction varies from germline; a read error may be responsible. This rearrangement joins TRBV7-9 to TRBJ2-5; D is ambiguous. The CDR3 runs 13 residues. CDR1 SEHNR and CDR2 FQNEAQ come from the germline V gene (reference sequence). Here the CDR3 reads CAGSLDSVKTQYF. CDR3 nucleotide sequence: TGTGCCGGCAGCCTTGATAGTGTCAAGACCCAGTACTTC.

The chain is built from TRBV5-1 and TRBJ2-2, with 7 positions matching TRBD2. V trimming: 0 bases; J trimming: 2 bases; junction bases outside the gene matches: 4. Germline assignment: CDR1 SGHRS and CDR2 YFSETQ. The CDR3 extends over 16 amino acids. This chain's CDR3 is CASSLGLAVNTGELFF. CDR3 nucleotide sequence: TGCGCCAGCAGCTTGGGGCTAGCGGTAAACACCGGGGAGCTGTTTTTT.

This clone was observed a few times. The chain couples TRBV6-1 to TRBJ1-4; TRBD1 might be the D (5 bases). The CDR3 has 15 residues. Germline CDR1 reads MNHNS; CDR2 reads SASEGT. V was shortened by 7 bases and J by 0 bases, with 12 bases between the two germline ends. The CDR3 spells CASKRQGSTNEKLFF. DNA of the CDR3: TGTGCCAGCAAAAGGCAGGGCTCAACTAATGAAAAACTGTTTTTT.

The V gene is TRBV6-5, the J gene TRBJ1-1; 7 nucleotides agree with TRBD1. The germline V gene has CDR1 MNHEY and CDR2 SVGAGI. The CDR3 extends over 13 amino acids. Losses at the gene ends were 6 bases for V and 11 bases for J; bases not matched to a gene: 12. The CDR3 loop is CASRPGLGQTAFF. CDR3 in DNA: TGTGCCAGCAGACCCGGTCTGGGACAGACGGCTTTCTTT.

V usage is TRBV29-1 and J usage is TRBJ2-5; D is unresolved. The DNA end is more similar to TRBJ2-7, so the J call may be wrong. The germline gives CDR1 SQVTM, CDR2 ANQGSEA. The CDR3 has 12 amino acids. CDR3 bases: TGCAGCGTTGAAGGTAGTTCCTACGAGCAGTACTTC. It specifies CSVEGSSYEQYF.

In nucleotides, the CDR3 is TGCAGCGGAGGGCAGCTAAGAGGATCGGGCTACACCTTC. Its protein product is CSGGQLRGSGYTF. This chain uses TRBV29-1 with TRBJ1-2; D unresolved. Germline V lookup: CDR1 SQVTM, CDR2 ANQGSEA. Trimming stripped 7 bases from V and 8 bases from J, with 20 bases between. The CDR3 spans 13 residues.

This clone appeared a single time. J is TRBJ2-3 and V is TRBV9; 11 bases line up with TRBD2. V trimming: 0 bases; J trimming: 5 bases; junction bases outside the gene matches: 8. In germline, CDR1 is SGDLS, CDR2 YYNGEE. The CDR3 length is 17 residues. CDR3 in amino acids: CASSVEISGRAEDTQYF. In DNA, the CDR3 is TGTGCCAGCAGCGTAGAAATTAGCGGGAGGGCCGAAGATACGCAGTATTTT.

DNA for the CDR3: TGTGCCAGCAGCTACCCGACTAGCGGGAGGGCCGGTTCCTACGAGCAGTACTTC. This gives the protein CASSYPTSGRAGSYEQYF. The chain joins TRBV5-6 to TRBJ2-7; 14 nucleotides agree with TRBD2. This CDR3 has 18 amino acids. Germline assignment: CDR1 SGHDT and CDR2 YYEEEE. V trimming: 3 bases; J trimming: 1 base; junction bases outside the gene matches: 9.